This T cell receptor (beta chain) was captured in a study of siplizumab effects on memory and regulatory T cells. With respect to this clone: The antigen is not known.

General study findings and limits: Controls had more than 25% Treg-derived mappable alloreactive CD4+ clones on average, versus less than 70% with siplizumab. Of the alloreactive clones, only a minor fraction mapped to unstimulated subsets.

The method was immunoSEQ multiplex PCR; TCRdb's version includes in-frame clones alone and lacks a portion of them. The sample consists of about 68,000 clones, just over 90% of them appearing once. The V gene's germline CDR1 is SGHNT and CDR2 YENEEA. CDR3 length: 15 residues. Unmatched junction bases numbered 8, after V lost 3 bases and J lost 4 bases. The sequence was collected from a human donor in good health. Sequenced material: CD8+ T cells sorted from blood. This sequence joins TRBV11-3 and TRBJ2-5, with TRBD1 identical over 7 bases. The CDR3 sequence is CASSLETGDGETQYF. For the CDR3, the DNA is TGTGCCAGCAGCTTGGAAACAGGGGATGGAGAGACCCAGTACTTC.